These 28 T cell receptor beta chains were all obtained from the same sample, sequenced in a study of beta chain features in type 1 diabetes. Regarding the study as a whole: Shorter TCRB CDR3s, moderately but significantly so, were found in Type 1 diabetes patients in all four CD4+ subsets.

No antigen is known for these receptors. Every bit of the isolated RNA underwent reverse transcription, so sequencing read expressed TCRB transcripts. The method was immunoSEQ multiplex PCR; TCRdb's version includes in-frame clones alone and lacks a portion of them. The table has a few hundred thousand clones, around 9.6% seen once. Sample: central memory CD4+ T cells from blood. Every receptor here comes from a man aged 25-40 years with type 1 diabetes.

The chain has TRBV29-1 and TRBJ2-5, with D perhaps TRBD1 (5 bases). The closer fit of TRBJ2-7 to the DNA end suggests the J call may be wrong. The CDR3 is 12 amino acids. Germline CDR1 is SQVTM and CDR2 is ANQGSEA. CDR3 residues: CSVTKGVSEQYF. CDR3 nucleotides: TGCAGCGTTACTAAAGGGGTCTCCGAGCAGTACTTC.

The chain joins TRBV10-3 to TRBJ1-1; D is uncertain. The CDR3 has 13 residues. Between the trimmed V and J ends, which lost 7 bases and 3 bases, there was a span of 12 bases. The V gene's germline CDR1 is ENHRY and CDR2 SYGVKD. CDR3: CAIKSGEDTEAFF. CDR3 bases: TGTGCCATCAAATCCGGAGAGGACACTGAAGCTTTCTTT.

This rearrangement joins TRBV2 to TRBJ2-7, with D possibly matching TRBD2 (5 bases). This CDR3 has 15 residues. Germline V gives CDR1 SNHLY, CDR2 FYNNEI. The V end was cut by 5 bases, the J end by 5 bases, with 19 bases between. This CDR3 is CASSSGWHQNDEQYF. CDR3 in DNA: TGTGCCAGCAGTAGCGGCTGGCACCAAAATGACGAGCAGTACTTC.

This clone was detected a few times. The V gene is TRBV6-6, the J gene TRBJ2-7, with 8 bases matching TRBD1. Germline CDR1 and CDR2: MNHNY and SVGAGI (reference sequence). Germline trimming cut 5 bases from V and 3 bases from J; bases unmatched to any gene: 9. CDR3 size: 15 residues. The CDR3 protein is CASSTQGAPRYEQYF. CDR3 sequence (DNA): TGTGCCAGCAGTACCCAGGGGGCCCCTCGCTACGAGCAGTACTTC.

The chain recombines TRBV5-1 with TRBJ2-5; 12 bases are a match to TRBD2. The DNA end is a closer match to TRBJ2-7, so the J assignment may be wrong. Per germline, CDR1 SGHRS and CDR2 YFSETQ. The CDR3 spans 15 residues. The CDR3 loop reads CASSPWTSGAYEQYF. DNA for the CDR3: TGCGCCAGCAGCCCGTGGACTAGCGGGGCCTACGAGCAGTACTTC.

The chain uses TRBV11-1 and TRBJ2-7; no clear D gene. The CDR3 runs 14 residues. Trimming pared 3 bases from V and 2 bases from J, leaving 11 bases between. The germline CDR1 and CDR2 sequences are SGHAT and FQDESV (reference sequence). CDR3 in DNA: TGTGCCAGCAGCTTCCCGTACAGAGCCTACGAGCAGTACTTC. Its translation: CASSFPYRAYEQYF.

This clone was observed a few times. The V and J genes are TRBV7-2 and TRBJ2-1; 10 positions agree with TRBD2. Germline lookup yields CDR1 SGHTA and CDR2 FQGNSA. The CDR3 has 15 amino acids. J gave up 4 bases and V 6 bases, and 6 bases lay outside the gene matches. CDR3 sequence reads: CASRQRLAGYNEQFF. The CDR3 coding sequence is TGTGCCAGCAGACAAAGACTAGCGGGTTACAATGAGCAGTTCTTC.

This clone has a handful of counts. This chain's CDR3 is CASSIGLSYEQYF. The CDR3 DNA is TGTGCCAGCAGTATAGGGCTCTCCTACGAGCAGTACTTC. The rearrangement joins TRBV27 to TRBJ2-7; D remains ambiguous. Germline CDR1 is MNHEY and CDR2 is SMNVEV (reference sequence). The ends were cut back, 5 bases at V and 0 bases at J, with 8 bases in the middle. This CDR3 has 13 amino acids.

CDR3 protein: CASSRTARANYGYTF. The CDR3 DNA sequence: TGTGCCAGTAGTAGGACAGCGAGAGCTAACTATGGCTACACCTTC. J is TRBJ1-2 and V is TRBV19, with D possibly TRBD1 on 6 matching bases. Trimming took off 4 bases at V and 0 bases at J, with 12 bases between the two ends. CDR3 length equals 15 residues. Per germline, CDR1 LNHDA and CDR2 SQIVND (reference sequence). Variable domain in full (rest from reference TRBV19 and TRBJ1-2): DGGITQSPKYLFRKEGQNVTLSCEQNLNHDAMYWYRQDPGQGLRLIYYSQIVNDFQKGDIAEGYSVSREKKESFPLTVTSAQKNPTAFYLCASSRTARANYGYTFGSGTRLTVV.

V is TRBV7-2 and J is TRBJ1-1, with D perhaps matching TRBD1 (6 bases). Trimming left V 5 bases short and J 5 bases short, with 15 bases between. The length of the CDR3 is 14 residues. Germline V gene data show CDR1 as SGHTA and CDR2 as FQGNSA. CDR3 sequence reads: CASSRQEWGTEAFF. The CDR3 DNA is TGTGCCAGCAGCCGACAGGAATGGGGGACTGAAGCTTTCTTT.

This clone was picked up a small number of times. This chain joins TRBV20-1 and TRBJ1-1; unclear D gene. The CDR3 has 11 residues. CDR1 and CDR2 from the germline V gene are DFQATT and SNEGSKA (reference sequence). V gave up 5 bases and J gave up 6 bases, with 10 bases separating them. The CDR3 region has the DNA TGCAGTGCTGCCAGGAGTGCTGAAGCTTTCTTT. Translation: CSAARSAEAFF.

This clone was seen a handful of times. The chain employs TRBV18 and TRBJ1-2; 8 nucleotides align to TRBD1. The CDR3 is made up of 15 amino acids. Germline-derived CDR1 and CDR2 are KGHSH and LQKENI. Trimming took 3 bases from V and 3 from J; bases not matched to a gene: 6. This CDR3 is CASSPTTGADYGYTF. The CDR3 nucleotides read TGTGCCAGCTCACCCACGACAGGGGCGGACTATGGCTACACCTTC.

In its sample, this clone was seen a few times. The chain recombines TRBV5-4 with TRBJ2-3, with 11 bases matching TRBD2. Germline V gene sequence: CDR1 SGHNT, CDR2 YYREEE (reference sequence). The CDR3 runs 16 residues. The V and J ends lost 4 bases and 0 bases, in that order; junction bases with no gene match: 4. CDR3 loop: CASSRLAGRSTDTQYF. Here the CDR3 DNA reads TGTGCCAGCAGCCGACTAGCGGGGCGGAGCACAGATACGCAGTATTTT.

The CDR3 nucleotides read TGTGCCAGCAGCTTGTCAGGGATCCTCTGGGAGCAGTACTTC. It codes for CASSLSGILWEQYF. The chain has TRBV5-6 and TRBJ2-7, with D tentatively TRBD1 (5 bases). Germline V gene data show CDR1 as SGHDT and CDR2 as YYEEEE. Deletions cut 1 base from V and 7 bases from J, with 15 bases between. CDR3 length: 14 amino acids.

In this sample, this clone turned up a few times. This chain links TRBV6-1 with TRBJ2-5, with 7 bases fitting TRBD1. The germline gives CDR1 MNHNS, CDR2 SASEGT. J lost 5 bases, V lost 6 bases, and 6 bases had no gene match. The CDR3 has 13 residues. The DNA of the CDR3 is TGTGCCAGCAGACGAACAGGGGCGGAGACCCAGTACTTC. Translation: CASRRTGAETQYF.

The chain carries TRBV6-1 and TRBJ2-7; 9 bases match TRBD2. CDR1 and CDR2 (germline): MNHNS, SASEGT. Trimming at V came to 4 bases and at J to 6 bases, leaving 10 bases not matched to a gene. There are 15 residues in the CDR3. The CDR3 protein is CASSALAGLSAEQYF. CDR3 coding DNA: TGTGCCAGCAGTGCCCTAGCGGGGCTCTCTGCCGAGCAGTACTTC.

This clone was seen ten or more times. The V and J genes are TRBV21-1 and TRBJ1-5. TRBV21-1 is a pseudogene. CDR3 length: 13 residues. As DNA, the CDR3 is TGTGCCAGCAGCCTCGTAAGCAATCAGCCCCAGCATTTT. Its protein product is CASSLVSNQPQHF.

V and J are TRBV28 and TRBJ1-1; TRBD1 aligns across 8 bases. The length of the CDR3 is 14 residues. V lost 6 bases and J lost 4; bases outside the gene matches: 7. The germline V gene encodes CDR1 MDHEN and CDR2 SYDVKM. The CDR3 protein is CASRLGDRGTEAFF. The CDR3 nucleotides are TGTGCCAGCAGACTTGGAGACAGGGGCACTGAAGCTTTCTTT.

This clone was detected only a few times. CDR3 in amino acids: CASSHPRGGSNQPQHF. The DNA of the CDR3 is TGTGCCAGCAGTCACCCCCGGGGAGGGAGCAATCAGCCCCAGCATTTT. This rearrangement joins TRBV7-2 to TRBJ1-5, with D hard to call. Germline V lookup: CDR1 SGHTA, CDR2 FQGNSA. Trimming stripped 6 bases from V and 1 base from J, with 16 bases between. The CDR3 totals 16 residues.

The chain combines TRBV14 with TRBJ2-7; 12 bases are a match to TRBD1. CDR1 and CDR2 from the germline V gene are SGHDN and FVKESK. V lost 4 bases and J lost 2; bases outside the gene matches: 3. The CDR3 spans 15 residues. CDR3 region: CASSRGTGGPYEQYF. The CDR3 DNA follows: TGTGCCAGCAGCCGCGGGACAGGGGGCCCCTACGAGCAGTACTTC. Supplemented by reference TRBV14 and TRBJ2-7, the full variable domain reads EAGVTQFPSHSVIEKGQTVTLRCDPISGHDNLYWYRRVMGKEIKFLLHFVKESKQDESGMPNNRFLAERTGGTYSTLKVQPAELEDSGVYFCASSRGTGGPYEQYFGPGTRLTVT.

This clone was observed a few times. The rearrangement uses TRBV6-1 and TRBJ2-7; no definite D call. CDR3 length: 12 residues. Germline CDR1 MNHNS, CDR2 SASEGT. V dropped 7 bases and J dropped 2 bases, with 9 bases sitting between them. CDR3 in amino acids: CASNAGTYEQYF. In nucleotides, the CDR3 is TGTGCCAGCAATGCAGGTACCTACGAGCAGTACTTC.

The V gene is TRBV9, the J gene TRBJ1-5; unclear D gene. There are 13 residues in the CDR3. Germline V gives CDR1 SGDLS, CDR2 YYNGEE. The V and J ends lost 3 bases and 4 bases respectively, with 8 bases between them. CDR3 in DNA: TGTGCCAGCAGCGGCAACATGAATCAGCCCCAGCATTTT. Translating it yields CASSGNMNQPQHF.

This clone was seen more than once but under ten times. This chain connects TRBV5-1 to TRBJ2-2; 10 bases are shared with TRBD2. This CDR3 spans 17 amino acids. Trimming removed 0 bases from V and 7 bases from J; junction bases left unmatched: 9. The V gene's germline CDR1 is SGHRS and CDR2 YFSETQ. The CDR3, as DNA: TGCGCCAGCAGCTTGGTTGGCCTAGCGGGAGTGGTCGGGGAGCTGTTTTTT. It codes for CASSLVGLAGVVGELFF.

This clone was found a few times. Within the sample, other DNA sequences also encode this same CDR3. CDR3 sequence: CASSLSGVEETQYF. CDR3 bases: TGTGCCAGCAGTTTATCGGGAGTGGAGGAGACCCAGTACTTC. The V call is TRBV28, the J call TRBJ2-5, with a possible D match to TRBD2 (6 bases). V shed 1 base and J shed 5 bases, with 11 bases lying between them. CDR3 size: 14 residues. The germline gives CDR1 MDHEN, CDR2 SYDVKM.

This clone occurred a few times. The rearrangement joins TRBV7-9 to TRBJ1-2; D is ambiguous. This CDR3 is 12 amino acids long. From germline, CDR1 is SEHNR and CDR2 FQNEAQ (reference sequence). V lost 2 bases and J 6 bases, leaving 7 bases between the germline ends. The CDR3 DNA is TGTGCCAGCAGCTTAACATCTGATGGCTACACCTTC. This encodes CASSLTSDGYTF.

This clone has only a few counts. The chain recombines TRBV18 with TRBJ2-1; D remains ambiguous. This CDR3 is built from 15 residues. V shed 4 bases and J shed 2 bases, with 12 bases lying between them. In germline, CDR1 is KGHSH, CDR2 LQKENI. CDR3 DNA: TGTGCCAGCTCACGCATGGCTCGGGCCTACAATGAGCAGTTCTTC. Protein product: CASSRMARAYNEQFF.

The chain has TRBV2 and TRBJ2-6; 12 positions agree with TRBD1. V lost 7 bases to trimming and J lost 2 bases; unmatched junction nucleotides: 6. Germline CDR1 is SNHLY and CDR2 is FYNNEI. The CDR3 covers 17 residues. The CDR3 DNA reads TGTGCCAGCACGCCCGGGACAGGGGGCGCTGGGGCCAACGTCCTGACTTTC. This translates into CASTPGTGGAGANVLTF.

Comments on this clone: At the DNA level, this CDR3 is encoded by other sequences in the same sample as well. V gene TRBV7-9 combines with J gene TRBJ2-5; 8 bases agree with TRBD1. V shed 5 bases, J shed 9 bases, and the junction held 11 bases outside the gene matches. The germline gives CDR1 SEHNR, CDR2 FQNEAQ (reference sequence). The CDR3 spans 14 residues. CDR3 DNA: TGTGCCAGCAGCGTCGACAGGGGTCCAGGGGCCCAGTACTTC. Amino acid sequence: CASSVDRGPGAQYF.